These 7 T cell receptor beta chains share one sample of origin, sequenced in a study of technical replicates of blood from a handful of donors. Sequenced by immunoSEQ multiplex PCR; TCRdb stores in-frame clones only, minus some. Among under 90,000 clones listed, 95% to 97% were seen once. The material sequenced was T cells isolated from PBMCs. The receptors were gathered from a human donor in good health.

This clone was picked up one time. The rearrangement joins TRBV5-6 to TRBJ2-7; D is uncertain. CDR3 length: 14 residues. V shed 1 base and J shed 0 bases, with 8 bases lying between them. Germline V gives CDR1 SGHDT, CDR2 YYEEEE. CDR3 protein: CASSLLPGSYEQYF. The CDR3 nucleotides read TGTGCCAGCAGCTTGTTGCCAGGCTCCTACGAGCAGTACTTC.

The CDR3, as DNA: TGCGCCAGCAGCCGGCAGGGGTATTACGAGCAGTACTTC. It translates to CASSRQGYYEQYF. This chain connects TRBV4-1 to TRBJ2-7; possible D gene TRBD1, 6 bases. Between the trimmed V and J ends, which lost 4 bases and 4 bases, there was a span of 11 bases. Per germline, CDR1 MGHRA and CDR2 YSYEKL. The CDR3 runs to 13 residues.

This chain joins TRBV4-1 and TRBJ1-4; possible D gene TRBD1, 5 bases. The CDR3 loop spans 16 amino acids. V was cut by 2 bases and J by 6 bases, with 16 bases left in between. Per germline, CDR1 MGHRA and CDR2 YSYEKL. The CDR3 sequence is CASSQPNRGGHEKLFF. CDR3 sequence (DNA): TGCGCCAGCAGCCAACCGAATCGGGGGGGTCATGAAAAACTGTTTTTT.

The chain carries TRBV6-1 and TRBJ2-5; 9 nucleotides match TRBD1. Trimming at V came to 6 bases and at J to 6 bases, leaving 8 bases not matched to a gene. Per germline, CDR1 MNHNS and CDR2 SASEGT. The CDR3 loop spans 14 amino acids. The CDR3 DNA follows: TGTGCCAGCAGGACCGGGACAGGGACGCAGACCCAGTACTTC. It codes for CASRTGTGTQTQYF.

V is TRBV4-1 and J is TRBJ1-4, with 7 bases matching TRBD1. The CDR3 sequence is 16 residues long. V was clipped by 3 bases and J by 3 bases; unmatched bases: 7. Looked up from germline, CDR1 is MGHRA and CDR2 is YSYEKL. CDR3 in amino acids: CASSQDDRAANEKLFF. Here the CDR3 DNA reads TGCGCCAGCAGCCAGGACGACAGGGCGGCTAATGAAAAACTGTTTTTT.

This sequence joins TRBV9 and TRBJ2-1, with a possible D match to TRBD1 (5 bases). Germline V gene data show CDR1 as SGDLS and CDR2 as YYNGEE. The CDR3 length is 15 residues. V was shortened by 0 bases and J by 8 bases, with 15 bases between the two germline ends. CDR3 loop: CASSVAGMVVDEQFF. CDR3 DNA sequence: TGTGCCAGCAGCGTAGCAGGGATGGTGGTCGATGAGCAGTTCTTC.

The CDR3 nucleotides are TGTGCCAGCATGAGGCAGGGACAGCCCCAGCATTTT. Protein sequence: CASMRQGQPQHF. The chain joins TRBV2 to TRBJ1-5; perhaps TRBD1 as D (5 bases). The CDR3 loop spans 12 amino acids. V was shortened by 7 bases and J by 7 bases, with 11 bases between the two germline ends. Germline loops: CDR1 SNHLY, CDR2 FYNNEI.